Shown below are 25 T cell receptor beta chains from a single sample sequenced in a study of early T cells in non-severe SARS-CoV-2 infection (dated by TCRdb to 2020 to 2022). Receptor libraries were prepared by 5' RACE. The sequencing machine was a NextSeq 500. TCRdb cleaned the public reads at Q25 with fastp, built clones with MiXCR and kept in-frame beta chains. Here each entry gathers all rows of one CDR3 protein and keeps the most common genes and DNA. In all, the sample holds 70,000 to 90,000 distinct CDR3 sequences, and less than 20% of those were seen once. Of the sample, around 12% falls within the top ten clones. Sequencing was done on a sample of whole blood. These receptors were obtained from an adult who was a healthcare worker with PCR-confirmed SARS-CoV-2 infection or an uninfected control (not recorded which).

This clonotype was seen only once. This chain joins TRBV20-1 and TRBJ2-5; D ambiguous. V lost 4 bases to trimming and J lost 5 bases, with 8 bases between them. The CDR3 has 11 amino acids. Germline V lookup: CDR1 DFQATT, CDR2 SNEGSKA (reference sequence). The CDR3 spells CSANALETQYF. CDR3 bases: TGCAGTGCTAATGCCCTTGAGACCCAGTACTTC.

The V call is TRBV6-2 or TRBV6-3, the J call TRBJ2-3; 8 bases align to TRBD1. The CDR3 runs 17 residues. The J segment lost 6 bases and the V segment lost 0 bases, leaving 11 bases of the junction unmatched. Germline V gene data show CDR1 as MNHEY and CDR2 as SVGEGT. CDR3: CASSYSIAGQGLDTQYF. Here the CDR3 DNA reads TGTGCCAGCAGTTACTCGATAGCCGGACAGGGTTTGGATACGCAGTATTTT.

In its sample, this clonotype was seen a few times. V usage is TRBV7-2 and J usage is TRBJ1-1, with D uncertain. V lost 1 base and J 0 bases, leaving 6 bases between the germline ends. CDR1 is SGHTA and CDR2 is FQGNSA in the germline V gene. This CDR3 is built from 14 residues. CDR3 bases: TGTGCCAGCAGCTTAGTCCGCTTGAACACTGAAGCTTTCTTT. This codes for CASSLVRLNTEAFF.

There are a few counts of this clonotype. The chain carries TRBV12-3 or TRBV12-4 and TRBJ2-2; D is unclear. The CDR3 is made up of 12 amino acids. The V and J ends lost 7 bases and 6 bases respectively, with 9 bases between them. The CDR3 DNA reads as TGTGCCAGCAAAATGGGCGCCGGGGAGCTGTTTTTT. This sequence encodes CASKMGAGELFF.

This clonotype was found a few times. V and J are TRBV20-1 and TRBJ2-3; D unclear. V was shortened by 5 bases and J by 4 bases, with 19 bases between the two germline ends. Germline V lookup: CDR1 DFQATT, CDR2 SNEGSKA (reference sequence). The CDR3 runs to 15 residues. The CDR3 loop reads CSAARAAIESDTQYF. CDR3 coding DNA: TGCAGTGCTGCGCGCGCAGCGATCGAATCAGATACGCAGTATTTT.

At least ten counts were recorded for this clonotype. This rearrangement joins TRBV5-4 to TRBJ1-1; D unresolved. V shed 0 bases and J shed 3 bases, with 6 bases lying between them. The length of the CDR3 is 13 residues. Germline CDR1 and CDR2: SGHNT and YYREEE (reference sequence). In nucleotides, the CDR3 is TGTGCCAGCAGCTTGGAAAGGCACACTGAAGCTTTCTTT. This gives the protein CASSLERHTEAFF.

The chain recombines TRBV7-9 with TRBJ2-2, with 8 bases matching TRBD2. The CDR3 contains 15 residues. J was trimmed by 5 bases and V by 5 bases; bases with no gene match: 7. Germline CDR1 and CDR2: SEHNR and FQNEAQ (reference sequence). This chain's CDR3 is CASSQRTSLTGELFF. The CDR3 region has the DNA TGTGCCAGCAGCCAGCGGACTAGCCTGACCGGGGAGCTGTTTTTT.

This clonotype was detected only a few times. V gene TRBV29-1 combines with J gene TRBJ2-4; 8 positions match TRBD2. Per germline, CDR1 SQVTM and CDR2 ANQGSEA. This CDR3 has 13 residues. V was clipped by 4 bases and J by 6 bases; unmatched bases: 5. The CDR3 sequence is CSVVSREGNIQYF. CDR3 nucleotides: TGCAGCGTTGTATCCCGGGAGGGAAACATTCAGTACTTC.

The chain joins TRBV7-9 to TRBJ1-2, with TRBD1 as a possible D gene (5 bases). Trimming took 1 base from V and 6 from J, leaving 9 bases between them. From germline, CDR1 is SEHNR and CDR2 FQNEAQ (reference sequence). The CDR3 has 13 amino acids. This CDR3 reads CASSLVGTDGYTF. The CDR3 DNA follows: TGTGCCAGCAGCTTAGTTGGGACGGATGGCTACACCTTC.

V and J are TRBV12-3 or TRBV12-4 and TRBJ2-7; tentatively, D is TRBD1 (6 bases). V was shortened by 4 bases and J by 2 bases, with 12 bases between the two germline ends. The CDR3 totals 14 residues. The CDR3 sequence: CASSSGQNAYEQYF. The DNA for the CDR3 is TGTGCCAGCAGTTCCGGACAGAACGCCTACGAGCAGTACTTC.

This clonotype was found a few times. This chain uses TRBV27 with TRBJ2-3, with TRBD1 matching over 8 bases. V lost 2 bases and J lost 3; bases outside the gene matches: 4. This CDR3 spans 15 amino acids. Germline V gene lookup returns CDR1 MNHEY and CDR2 SMNVEV (reference sequence). CDR3 region: CASSLTGGRTDTQYF. The DNA of the CDR3 is TGTGCCAGCAGTTTAACAGGGGGTAGGACAGATACGCAGTATTTT.

The gene calls are TRBV3-1 and TRBJ2-1; unclear D gene. Germline V gene lookup returns CDR1 LGHDT and CDR2 YNNKEL (reference sequence). Trimming cost V 0 bases and J 7 bases, with 4 bases left between them. This CDR3 has 12 residues. CDR3: CASSQEVNEQFF. The CDR3 nucleotides are TGTGCCAGCAGCCAAGAAGTAAATGAGCAGTTCTTC.

J is TRBJ1-2 and V is TRBV15; D unresolved. The CDR3 has 15 residues. Per the germline V gene, CDR1 is LNHNV and CDR2 is YYDKDF (reference sequence). V was shortened by 0 bases and J by 6 bases, with 14 bases between the two germline ends. The CDR3 DNA reads as TGTGCCACCAGCAGAGATCAGTGGGCGGGCAATGGCTACACCTTC. The encoded protein is CATSRDQWAGNGYTF.

This clonotype was seen more than once but under ten times. The rearrangement joins TRBV19 to TRBJ2-5; 7 bases map to TRBD2. There are 15 residues in the CDR3. With 7 bases clipped from V and 4 bases from J, the junction kept 12 bases outside the gene matches. In germline, CDR1 is LNHDA, CDR2 SQIVND (reference sequence). CDR3 loop: CASTSGIGLRETQYF. As DNA, the CDR3 is TGTGCCAGTACCAGCGGGATAGGGCTTCGAGAGACCCAGTACTTC.

This clonotype has a count of ten or more. This chain uses TRBV5-1 with TRBJ2-3; 10 bases map to TRBD2. The J segment lost 4 bases and the V segment lost 3 bases, leaving 5 bases of the junction unmatched. The CDR3 loop spans 15 amino acids. Germline V gene data show CDR1 as SGHRS and CDR2 as YFSETQ. This CDR3 reads CASSSQRGGPDTQYF. As DNA, the CDR3 is TGCGCCAGCAGCTCGCAGCGGGGGGGCCCAGATACGCAGTATTTT.

The V and J genes are TRBV7-2 and TRBJ2-7; 11 bases agree with TRBD2. V dropped 3 bases and J dropped 2; count of bases not matched to a gene: 6. The CDR3 has 16 residues. CDR1 and CDR2 (germline): SGHTA, FQGNSA. The CDR3 region is CASSFPKTSGTYEQYF. CDR3 nucleotides: TGTGCCAGCAGCTTTCCAAAGACTAGCGGGACCTACGAGCAGTACTTC. Complete variable domain (other parts from reference TRBV7-2 and TRBJ2-7): GAGVSQSPSNKVTEKGKDVELRCDPISGHTALYWYRQSLGQGLEFLIYFQGNSAPDKSGLPSDRFSAERTGGSVSTLTIQRTQQEDSAVYLCASSFPKTSGTYEQYFGPGTRLTVT.

This chain joins TRBV7-2 and TRBJ2-3; 7 nucleotides line up with TRBD1. Trimming cost V 4 bases and J 1 base; bases outside gene matches: 5. Germline values: CDR1 SGHTA, CDR2 FQGNSA. This CDR3 is built from 15 residues. CDR3 DNA: TGTGCCAGCAGCTCCCGACAGGGCCGCACAGATACGCAGTATTTT. It specifies CASSSRQGRTDTQYF.

This clonotype has a count of ten or more. The chain recombines TRBV4-3 with TRBJ2-6, with D possibly being TRBD2 (7 bases). This CDR3 is built from 18 residues. CDR1 and CDR2 from the germline V gene are LGHNA and YSLEER. The V end was cut by 1 base, the J end by 0 bases, with 13 bases between. The CDR3 spells CASSQVGGQPSGANVLTF. The CDR3 DNA follows: TGCGCCAGCAGCCAAGTCGGGGGGCAACCCTCTGGGGCCAACGTCCTGACTTTC.

This clonotype was seen many times. V is TRBV7-8 and J is TRBJ2-7; no clear D gene. This CDR3 comprises 13 residues. In germline, CDR1 is SGHVS, CDR2 FQNEAQ. V lost 1 base and J 3 bases, leaving 7 bases between the germline ends. CDR3 residues: CASSLGPIYEQYF. CDR3 bases: TGTGCCAGCAGCTTAGGTCCGATCTACGAGCAGTACTTC.

This chain joins TRBV7-6 and TRBJ2-1; 8 bases fit TRBD1. Germline CDR1 is SGHVS and CDR2 is FNYEAQ. After removal of 2 bases from V and 7 bases from J, the junction contained 13 bases not matched to a gene. The CDR3 is 17 amino acids. DNA for the CDR3: TGTGCCAGCAGCTTATACAGCCGGGACAGGAGGAATAATGAGCAGTTCTTC. Translation: CASSLYSRDRRNNEQFF.

This clonotype was detected a few times. The gene calls are TRBV5-1 and TRBJ2-3; 12 bases line up with TRBD2. The junction had 0 bases not matched to a gene; V was cut back by 0 bases and J by 4 bases. The CDR3 loop spans 15 amino acids. Germline lookup yields CDR1 SGHRS and CDR2 YFSETQ. The CDR3 is CASSLGLAGADTQYF. The CDR3 bases are TGCGCCAGCAGCTTGGGACTAGCGGGAGCAGATACGCAGTATTTT.

V is TRBV10-3 and J is TRBJ2-2; 14 bases match TRBD2. The J segment lost 4 bases and the V segment lost 6 bases, leaving 7 bases of the junction unmatched. CDR1 and CDR2 from the germline V gene are ENHRY and SYGVKD. The CDR3 runs to 17 residues. The CDR3 bases are TGTGCCATCAGCCCCGGGACTAGCGGGAGCGGCACCGGGGAGCTGTTTTTT. Translating it yields CAISPGTSGSGTGELFF.

This clonotype has just a few counts. This chain links TRBV12-3 or TRBV12-4 with TRBJ2-1; 7 nucleotides agree with TRBD1. The CDR3 extends over 15 amino acids. The ends lost 6 bases at V and 6 bases at J; junction bases unmatched: 11. The CDR3 is CASRLSGQPTNEQFF. The CDR3 coding sequence is TGTGCCAGCAGGCTTTCGGGACAGCCAACCAATGAGCAGTTCTTC.

This clonotype was counted a few times. The rearrangement uses TRBV29-1 and TRBJ1-3; a weak D match, TRBD1 (6 bases). The CDR3 is made up of 13 amino acids. Trimming removed 4 bases at V and 2 bases at J, with 9 bases between. The germline gives CDR1 SQVTM, CDR2 ANQGSEA. The CDR3 loop reads CSVATGPGNTIYF. The CDR3 bases are TGCAGCGTTGCAACAGGGCCTGGAAACACCATATATTTT.

This clonotype was seen only a few times. The chain is built from TRBV7-2 and TRBJ2-2; D gene unclear. Trimming removed 1 base at V and 2 bases at J, with 8 bases between. From germline, CDR1 is SGHTA and CDR2 FQGNSA. The CDR3 consists of 15 residues. The CDR3 spells CASSLVIVNTGELFF. CDR3 in DNA: TGTGCCAGCAGCTTAGTTATTGTCAACACCGGGGAGCTGTTTTTT.